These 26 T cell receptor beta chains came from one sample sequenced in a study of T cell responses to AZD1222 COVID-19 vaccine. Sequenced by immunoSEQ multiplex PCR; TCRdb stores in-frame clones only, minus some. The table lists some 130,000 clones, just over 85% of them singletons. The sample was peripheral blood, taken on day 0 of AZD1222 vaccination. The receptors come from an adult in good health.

CDR3 bases: TGTGCCAGCAGCCTACAGGGGGAAGAGACCCAGTACTTC. Amino acid sequence: CASSLQGEETQYF. The chain recombines TRBV12-3 or TRBV12-4 with TRBJ2-5, with 8 nucleotides matching TRBD1. Trimming took 6 bases from V and 3 from J; bases not matched to a gene: 3. CDR3 length: 13 amino acids.

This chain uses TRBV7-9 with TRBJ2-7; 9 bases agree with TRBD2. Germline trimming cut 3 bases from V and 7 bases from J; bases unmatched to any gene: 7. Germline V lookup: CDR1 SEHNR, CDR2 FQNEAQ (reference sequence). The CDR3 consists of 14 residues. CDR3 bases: TGTGCCAGCAGCTTGAATAGCGGGGGAAAAGAGCAGTACTTC. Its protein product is CASSLNSGGKEQYF.

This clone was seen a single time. The CDR3 is CASSSRDTLSYEQYF. CDR3 bases: TGTGCCAGCAGTTCCCGGGACACCCTCTCCTACGAGCAGTACTTC. This chain connects TRBV6-2 or TRBV6-3 to TRBJ2-7; perhaps TRBD1 as D (6 bases). V was pared by 4 bases and J by 0 bases, with 13 bases between. The CDR3 sequence is 15 residues long. CDR1 and CDR2 from the germline V gene are MNHEY and SVGEGT.

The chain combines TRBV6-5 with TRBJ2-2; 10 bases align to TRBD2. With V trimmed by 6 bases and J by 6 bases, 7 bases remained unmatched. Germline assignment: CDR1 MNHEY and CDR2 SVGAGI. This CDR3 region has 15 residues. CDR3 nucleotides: TGTGCCAGCAGACCCGGACTAGCGGCCTCCGGGGAGCTGTTTTTT. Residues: CASRPGLAASGELFF.

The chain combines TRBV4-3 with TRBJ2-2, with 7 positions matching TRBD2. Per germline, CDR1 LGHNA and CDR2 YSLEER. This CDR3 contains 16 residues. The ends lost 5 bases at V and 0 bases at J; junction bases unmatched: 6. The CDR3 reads CASSWGEGSNTGELFF. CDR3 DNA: TGCGCCAGCAGCTGGGGGGAGGGGTCGAACACCGGGGAGCTGTTTTTT.

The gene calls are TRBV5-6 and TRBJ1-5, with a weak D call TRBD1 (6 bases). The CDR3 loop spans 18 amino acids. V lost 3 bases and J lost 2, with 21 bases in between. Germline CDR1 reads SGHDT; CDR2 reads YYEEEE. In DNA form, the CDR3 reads TGTGCCAGCAGCTCCCACAGGGTTTTACCGAGGGGCAATCAGCCCCAGCATTTT. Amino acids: CASSSHRVLPRGNQPQHF.

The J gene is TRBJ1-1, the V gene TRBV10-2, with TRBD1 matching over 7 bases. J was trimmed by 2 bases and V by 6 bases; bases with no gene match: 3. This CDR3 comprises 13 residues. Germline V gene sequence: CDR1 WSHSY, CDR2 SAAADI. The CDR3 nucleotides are TGCGCCAGCAGCGGACAGGAAAACACTGAAGCTTTCTTT. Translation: CASSGQENTEAFF.

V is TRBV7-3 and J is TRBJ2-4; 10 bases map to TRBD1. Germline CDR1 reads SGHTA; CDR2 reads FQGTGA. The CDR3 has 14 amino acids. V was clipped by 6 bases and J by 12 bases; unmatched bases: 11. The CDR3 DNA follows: TGTGCCAGCAGTCTATACGGACAGGGGGAGACTCAGTACTTC. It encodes CASSLYGQGETQYF. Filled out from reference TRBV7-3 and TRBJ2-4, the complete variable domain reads GAGVSQTPSNKVTEKGKYVELRCDPISGHTALYWYRQSLGQGPEFLIYFQGTGAADDSGLPNDRFFAVRPEGSVSTLKIQRTERGDSAVYLCASSLYGQGETQYFGAGTRLSVL.

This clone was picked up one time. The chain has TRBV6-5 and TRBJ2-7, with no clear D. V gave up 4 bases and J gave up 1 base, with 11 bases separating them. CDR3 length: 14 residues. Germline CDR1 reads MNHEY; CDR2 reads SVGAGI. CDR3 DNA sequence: TGTGCCAGCAGTTCCCCAGGATTATCCTACGAGCAGTACTTC. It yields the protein CASSSPGLSYEQYF.

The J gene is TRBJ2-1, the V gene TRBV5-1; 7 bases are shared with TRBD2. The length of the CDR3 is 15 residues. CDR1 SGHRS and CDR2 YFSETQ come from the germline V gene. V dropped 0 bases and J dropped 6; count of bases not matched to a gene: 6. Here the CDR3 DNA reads TGCGCCAGCAGCTTGGCAGCGGGGACTATCAATGAGCAGTTCTTC. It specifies CASSLAAGTINEQFF.

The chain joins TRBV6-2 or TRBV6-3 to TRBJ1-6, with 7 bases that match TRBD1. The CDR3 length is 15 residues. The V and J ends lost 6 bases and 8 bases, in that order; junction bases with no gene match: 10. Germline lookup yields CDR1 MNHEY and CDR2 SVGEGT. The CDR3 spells CASSRGWDSYSPLHF. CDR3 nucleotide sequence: TGTGCCAGCAGCCGGGGGTGGGACAGCTATTCACCCCTCCACTTT.

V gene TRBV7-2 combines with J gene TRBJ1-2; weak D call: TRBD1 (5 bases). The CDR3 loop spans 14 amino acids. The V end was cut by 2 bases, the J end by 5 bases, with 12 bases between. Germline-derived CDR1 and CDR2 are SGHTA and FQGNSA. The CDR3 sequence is CASSLSRVDYGYTF. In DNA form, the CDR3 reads TGTGCCAGCAGCTTATCCAGGGTGGATTATGGCTACACCTTC.

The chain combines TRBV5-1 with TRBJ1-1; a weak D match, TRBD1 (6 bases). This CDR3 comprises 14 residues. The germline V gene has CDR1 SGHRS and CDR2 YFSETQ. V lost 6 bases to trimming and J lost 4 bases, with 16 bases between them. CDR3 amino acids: CASKRVGGGTEAFF. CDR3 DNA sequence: TGCGCCAGCAAGCGTGTAGGGGGTGGCACTGAAGCTTTCTTT.

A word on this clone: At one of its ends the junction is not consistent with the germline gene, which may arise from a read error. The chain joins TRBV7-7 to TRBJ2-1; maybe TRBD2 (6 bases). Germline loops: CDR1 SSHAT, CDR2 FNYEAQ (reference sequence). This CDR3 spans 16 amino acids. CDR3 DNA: TGTGCTAGCAGCCTCTCCTCGGGACTCCCATCGGGGGAGCAGTTCTTC. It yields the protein CASSLSSGLPSGEQFF.

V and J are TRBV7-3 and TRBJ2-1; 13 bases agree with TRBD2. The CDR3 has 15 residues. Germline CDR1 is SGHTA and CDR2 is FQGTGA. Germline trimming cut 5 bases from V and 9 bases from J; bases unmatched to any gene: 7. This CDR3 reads CASSITSGGAGEQFF. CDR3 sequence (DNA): TGTGCCAGCAGCATCACTAGCGGGGGGGCCGGTGAGCAGTTCTTC.

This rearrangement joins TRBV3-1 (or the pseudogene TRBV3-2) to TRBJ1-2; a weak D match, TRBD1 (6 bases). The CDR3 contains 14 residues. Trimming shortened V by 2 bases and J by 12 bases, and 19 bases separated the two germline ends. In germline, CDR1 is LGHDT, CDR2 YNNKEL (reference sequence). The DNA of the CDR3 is TGTGCCAGCAGCCAAAAGCGGGCACGGGGGGGCCACACCTTC. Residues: CASSQKRARGGHTF.

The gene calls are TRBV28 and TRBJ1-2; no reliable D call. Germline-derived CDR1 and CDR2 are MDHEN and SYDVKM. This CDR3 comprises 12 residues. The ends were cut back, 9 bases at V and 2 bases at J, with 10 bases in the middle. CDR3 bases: TGTGCCAGTCTAAGCACAAACTATGGCTACACCTTC. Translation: CASLSTNYGYTF.

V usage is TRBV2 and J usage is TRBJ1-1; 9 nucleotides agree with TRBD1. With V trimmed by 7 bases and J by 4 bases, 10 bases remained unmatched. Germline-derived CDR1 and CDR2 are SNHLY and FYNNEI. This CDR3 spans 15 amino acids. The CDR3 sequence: CASMLRGQGGTEAFF. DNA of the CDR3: TGTGCCAGCATGCTACGGGGACAGGGCGGCACTGAAGCTTTCTTT.

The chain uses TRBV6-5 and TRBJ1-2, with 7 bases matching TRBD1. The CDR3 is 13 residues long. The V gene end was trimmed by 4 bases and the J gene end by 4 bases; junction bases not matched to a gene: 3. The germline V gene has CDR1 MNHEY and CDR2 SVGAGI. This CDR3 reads CASSSTGFYGYTF. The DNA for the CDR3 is TGTGCCAGCAGTTCGACAGGGTTCTATGGCTACACCTTC.

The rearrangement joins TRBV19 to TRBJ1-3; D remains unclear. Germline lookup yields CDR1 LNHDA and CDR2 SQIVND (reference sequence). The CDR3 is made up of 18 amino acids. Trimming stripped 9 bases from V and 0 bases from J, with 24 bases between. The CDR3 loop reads CARAGPPLRESSGNTIYF. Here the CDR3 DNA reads TGTGCCAGGGCCGGCCCCCCCTTGAGGGAAAGCTCTGGAAACACCATATATTTT.

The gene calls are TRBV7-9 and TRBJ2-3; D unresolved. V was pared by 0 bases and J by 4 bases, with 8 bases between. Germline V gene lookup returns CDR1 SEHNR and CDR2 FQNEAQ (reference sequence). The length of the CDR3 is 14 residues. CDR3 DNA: TGTGCCAGCAGCTTAGCCGACAAGCCAGATACGCAGTATTTT. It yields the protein CASSLADKPDTQYF.

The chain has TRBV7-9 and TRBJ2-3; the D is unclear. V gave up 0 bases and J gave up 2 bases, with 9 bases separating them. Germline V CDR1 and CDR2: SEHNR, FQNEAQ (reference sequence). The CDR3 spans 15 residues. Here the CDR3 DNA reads TGTGCCAGCAGCTTAGCAACAGTCCCCACAGATACGCAGTATTTT. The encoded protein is CASSLATVPTDTQYF.

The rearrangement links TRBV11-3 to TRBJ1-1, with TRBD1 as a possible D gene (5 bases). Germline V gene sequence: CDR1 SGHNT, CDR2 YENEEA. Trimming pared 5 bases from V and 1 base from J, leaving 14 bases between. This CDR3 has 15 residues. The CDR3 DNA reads TGTGCCAGCAGCCGAAGGGATAGGGGGAACACTGAAGCTTTCTTT. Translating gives CASSRRDRGNTEAFF.

DNA for the CDR3: TGTGCCAGCAGCTTAGTTCGAGGGGACAATCAGCCCCAGCATTTT. Its translation: CASSLVRGDNQPQHF. This rearrangement joins TRBV7-2 to TRBJ1-5, with TRBD1 as a possible D gene (5 bases). CDR3 size: 15 residues. The ends were cut back, 1 base at V and 3 bases at J, with 10 bases in the middle. CDR1 is SGHTA, CDR2 FQGNSA, per germline. The whole variable domain, remainder taken from reference TRBV7-2 and TRBJ1-5, is GAGVSQSPSNKVTEKGKDVELRCDPISGHTALYWYRQSLGQGLEFLIYFQGNSAPDKSGLPSDRFSAERTGGSVSTLTIQRTQQEDSAVYLCASSLVRGDNQPQHFGDGTRLSIL.

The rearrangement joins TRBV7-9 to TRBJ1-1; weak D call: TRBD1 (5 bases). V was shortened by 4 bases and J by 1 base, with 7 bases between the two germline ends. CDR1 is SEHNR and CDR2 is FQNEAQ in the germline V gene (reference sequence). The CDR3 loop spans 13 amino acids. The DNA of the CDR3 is TGTGCCAGCAGCTCAGGACAGAACACTGAAGCTTTCTTT. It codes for CASSSGQNTEAFF.

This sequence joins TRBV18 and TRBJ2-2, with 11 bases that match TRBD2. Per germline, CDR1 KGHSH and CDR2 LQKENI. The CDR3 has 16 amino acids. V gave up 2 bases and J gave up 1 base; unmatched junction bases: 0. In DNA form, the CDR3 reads TGTGCCAGCTCACCAGGACTAGCGGGGAACACCGGGGAGCTGTTTTTT. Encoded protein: CASSPGLAGNTGELFF.